The next 27 T cell receptor beta chains were all read from a single sample in a study of post-analysis software for immune sequencing data. Built from TCR beta cDNA, the libraries had unique molecular identifiers in them. One entry per CDR3 protein results from TCRdb running MiXCR on the PCR reads. This sample yields roughly 800,000 distinct CDR3 sequences, of which about 53% are seen a single time; approximately 4.5% belongs to the top ten. The antigens for these receptors are not known. Points from the study as a whole: Among 4 or 5 TRBV segments more frequent in patients than controls were TRBV5-6, TRBV5-1 and TRBV20-1.

Sequencing was done on a sample of blood. The receptors shown here come from a girl between 10 and 17 years old with multiple sclerosis.

This clonotype was detected a few times. V is TRBV18 and J is TRBJ1-2; D may be TRBD1 (6 bases). Trimming cost V 6 bases and J 8 bases, with 19 bases left between them. The CDR3 contains 14 residues. Germline CDR1 reads KGHSH; CDR2 reads LQKENI. The CDR3 DNA sequence: TGTGCCAGCTCCCTCGGAACAGGGATAGGCGGCTACACCTTC. It specifies CASSLGTGIGGYTF.

This clonotype was detected once. The CDR3 bases are TGTGCCAGCAGTTTTGCTAGTTGGAATGAGCAGTTCTTC. Protein: CASSFASWNEQFF. The J gene is TRBJ2-1, the V gene TRBV12-3 or TRBV12-4; the D is unclear. The ends were cut back, 3 bases at V and 7 bases at J, with 10 bases in the middle. The CDR3 is made up of 13 amino acids.

The chain has TRBV5-1 and TRBJ1-2, with D unclear. CDR3 length: 13 residues. Germline V gene data show CDR1 as SGHRS and CDR2 as YFSETQ. The V end lost 4 bases, the J end lost 6 bases, and 13 bases lay between the germline ends. CDR3 in amino acids: CASSPSIGHGYTF. CDR3 nucleotide sequence: TGCGCCAGCAGCCCAAGCATCGGGCATGGCTACACCTTC.

The V call is TRBV10-3, the J call TRBJ2-7; TRBD2 matches 7 bases. Trimming took 4 bases from V and 1 from J; bases not matched to a gene: 7. This CDR3 is 15 amino acids long. The germline V gene encodes CDR1 ENHRY and CDR2 SYGVKD. CDR3 nucleotides: TGTGCCATCAGTGGAGGGGCGGGAGCGTCCTACGAGCAGTACTTC. Amino acids: CAISGGAGASYEQYF.

In its sample, this clonotype was seen once. This chain links TRBV7-8 with TRBJ2-1; the D gene could be TRBD1 or TRBD2 (5 bases each). This CDR3 is built from 15 residues. V lost 2 bases and J lost 6, with 14 bases in between. Germline loops: CDR1 SGHVS, CDR2 FQNEAQ. This chain's CDR3 is CASSLTPGGTNEQFF. The CDR3 DNA follows: TGTGCCAGCAGCTTAACCCCGGGTGGGACCAATGAGCAGTTCTTC.

The chain recombines TRBV29-1 with TRBJ1-2, with D unclear. The germline V gene has CDR1 SQVTM and CDR2 ANQGSEA. The CDR3 contains 11 residues. The CDR3 nucleotides are TGCAGGGATCAGAGCCCCTATGGCTACACCTTC. Translation: CRDQSPYGYTF.

This clonotype was recorded a few times. The CDR3: CASILDREQYF. The CDR3, as DNA: TGTGCCAGCATCTTAGACAGGGAGCAGTACTTC. The chain is built from TRBV27 and TRBJ2-4; 7 bases agree with TRBD1. The CDR3 loop spans 11 amino acids. From germline, CDR1 is MNHEY and CDR2 SMNVEV (reference sequence). V lost 7 bases and J lost 13; bases outside the gene matches: 7.

This clonotype appeared a few times. J is TRBJ2-5 and V is TRBV15, with D perhaps TRBD2 (6 bases). V was trimmed by 8 bases and J by 0 bases, leaving 16 bases between them. Germline CDR1 is LNHNV and CDR2 is YYDKDF (reference sequence). The CDR3 contains 15 residues. The CDR3 DNA sequence: TGTGCCACCGCTCAAACAAGGGAGGACCAAGAGACCCAGTACTTC. Residues: CATAQTREDQETQYF.

The J gene is TRBJ2-7, the V gene TRBV29-1, with D perhaps matching TRBD1 (5 bases). Germline V lookup: CDR1 SQVTM, CDR2 ANQGSEA. The V end lost 0 bases, the J end lost 7 bases, and 19 bases lay between the germline ends. The CDR3 contains 15 residues. CDR3 residues: CSVEDWSPKGWEQYF. In nucleotides, the CDR3 is TGCAGCGTTGAAGATTGGTCTCCAAAGGGGTGGGAGCAGTACTTC.

This clonotype was recorded a few times. J is TRBJ2-7 and V is TRBV15; TRBD2 matches at 11 bases. The V gene end was trimmed by 1 base and the J gene end by 5 bases; junction bases not matched to a gene: 16. In germline, CDR1 is LNHNV, CDR2 YYDKDF (reference sequence). The length of the CDR3 is 19 residues. The CDR3: CATSRGGELAGGLINEQYF. Written as DNA, the CDR3 is TGTGCCACCAGCAGAGGGGGGGAATTAGCGGGAGGGCTAATCAACGAGCAGTACTTC.

The CDR3 here is CSVRPRGQEGETQYF. CDR3 nucleotide sequence: TGCAGCGTCCGGCCGCGGGGGCAAGAAGGAGAGACCCAGTACTTC. The V call is TRBV29-1, the J call TRBJ2-5, with a possible D match to TRBD2 (7 bases). Germline values: CDR1 SQVTM, CDR2 ANQGSEA. The CDR3 contains 15 residues. V was trimmed by 6 bases and J by 4 bases, leaving 21 bases between them. The whole variable domain, remainder taken from reference TRBV29-1 and TRBJ2-5, is SAVISQKPSRDICQRGTSLTIQCQVDSQVTMMFWYRQQPGQSLTLIATANQGSEATYESGFVIDKFPISRPNLTFSTLTVSNMSPEDSSIYLCSVRPRGQEGETQYFGPGTRLLVL.

The chain links TRBV7-6 to TRBJ1-5, with D unresolved. V was trimmed by 2 bases and J by 4 bases, leaving 15 bases between them. The germline V gene has CDR1 SGHVS and CDR2 FNYEAQ. The CDR3 consists of 16 residues. The CDR3 nucleotides read TGTGCCAGCAGCTTAATCGCCGGGCCTACTAATCAGCCCCAGCATTTT. Translated: CASSLIAGPTNQPQHF.

This sequence joins TRBV2 and TRBJ2-7; 7 positions agree with TRBD1. The V gene end was trimmed by 8 bases and the J gene end by 9 bases; junction bases not matched to a gene: 10. Per the germline V gene, CDR1 is SNHLY and CDR2 is FYNNEI. This CDR3 is built from 12 residues. The CDR3 coding sequence is TGTGCCAGCGGTAACACAGGGGTTTGGCAGTACTTC. Its protein product is CASGNTGVWQYF.

The CDR3 reads CASSSGTGPSGEQYF. In DNA, the CDR3 is TGTGCCAGCAGTTCCGGGACAGGGCCTTCGGGCGAGCAGTACTTC. V gene TRBV6-2 or TRBV6-3 combines with J gene TRBJ2-5; the match to TRBD1 covers 9 bases. The closer fit of TRBJ2-7 to the DNA end suggests the J call may be wrong. Germline lookup yields CDR1 MNHEY and CDR2 SVGEGT. CDR3 size: 15 residues.

This clonotype was detected a few times. The V gene is TRBV25-1, the J gene TRBJ2-7; no definite D call. Germline V gene lookup returns CDR1 MGHDK and CDR2 SYGVNS. With 4 bases removed from V and 6 bases from J, the gap between germline ends came to 10 bases. The CDR3 is 12 amino acids. CDR3 protein: CASSAGLFEQYF. The CDR3 DNA is TGTGCCAGCAGTGCGGGTTTGTTCGAGCAGTACTTC.

The table lists this clonotype with many counts. The chain has TRBV29-1 and TRBJ2-7, with TRBD2 identical over 10 bases. The germline V gene encodes CDR1 SQVTM and CDR2 ANQGSEA. This CDR3 contains 13 residues. The V gene end was trimmed by 4 bases and the J gene end by 1 base; junction bases not matched to a gene: 1. The CDR3 is CSVGTSGSYEQYF. DNA for the CDR3: TGCAGCGTTGGGACTAGCGGATCCTACGAGCAGTACTTC.

The chain employs TRBV29-1 and TRBJ2-7, with D tentatively TRBD1 (6 bases). The CDR3 totals 17 residues. The germline V gene encodes CDR1 SQVTM and CDR2 ANQGSEA. The V end lost 6 bases, the J end lost 2 bases, and 26 bases lay between the germline ends. The CDR3 sequence is CSVRTSGTRNPPYEQYF. The CDR3 DNA reads as TGCAGCGTGCGCACATCCGGGACACGAAACCCCCCCTACGAGCAGTACTTC.

This clonotype was recorded a few times. This chain uses TRBV29-1 with TRBJ2-3, with D uncertain. CDR3 length: 10 residues. CDR1 and CDR2 (germline): SQVTM, ANQGSEA. Trimming cost V 7 bases and J 4 bases, with 6 bases left between them. For the CDR3, the DNA is TGCAGCGCAACCCCAGATACGCAGTATTTT. Its translation: CSATPDTQYF.

Only a few counts were recorded for this clonotype. The genes are TRBV5-1 and TRBJ2-7; D is uncertain. V gave up 0 bases and J gave up 7 bases, with 11 bases separating them. The CDR3 contains 13 residues. The germline CDR1 and CDR2 sequences are SGHRS and YFSETQ. The CDR3 spells CASSLVGGSEQYF. The CDR3, as DNA: TGCGCCAGCAGCTTGGTAGGCGGAAGTGAGCAGTACTTC.

The chain joins TRBV20-1 to TRBJ2-4; 8 bases line up with TRBD2. The J call may be mistaken, given a closer DNA end match to TRBJ2-7. The germline gives CDR1 DFQATT, CDR2 SNEGSKA (reference sequence). The CDR3 spans 14 residues. The CDR3 DNA reads as TGCAGTGCTAGTCTGCGGGAGGCCACCTACGAGCAGTACTTC. It codes for CSASLREATYEQYF.

V is TRBV3-1 and J is TRBJ1-2; a possible D gene is TRBD1 (5 bases). This CDR3 is built from 13 residues. Trimming pared 4 bases from V and 8 bases from J, leaving 14 bases between. CDR1 and CDR2 (germline): LGHDT, YNNKEL (reference sequence). DNA for the CDR3: TGTGCCAGCAGCCTGTGGGACGATCGAGGCTACACCTTC. As protein: CASSLWDDRGYTF. Together with reference TRBV3-1 and TRBJ1-2, the CDR3 gives the full variable domain: DTAVSQTPKYLVTQMGNDKSIKCEQNLGHDTMYWYKQDSKKFLKIMFSYNNKELIINETVPNRFSPKSPDKAHLNLHINSLELGDSAVYFCASSLWDDRGYTFGSGTRLTVV.

V is TRBV10-3 and J is TRBJ2-6, with D tentatively TRBD2 (6 bases). Trimming pared 6 bases from V and 0 bases from J, leaving 12 bases between. The CDR3 runs 16 residues. Germline V gives CDR1 ENHRY, CDR2 SYGVKD. CDR3 sequence: CAIRRDGTSGANVLTF. Here the CDR3 DNA reads TGTGCCATCAGGCGGGACGGGACCTCTGGGGCCAACGTCCTGACTTTC.

About this clonotype itself: The junction shows a germline mismatch at one end, possibly a read error. The chain links TRBV20-1 to TRBJ2-1; 8 nucleotides align to TRBD2. Per germline, CDR1 DFQATT and CDR2 SNEGSKA (reference sequence). This CDR3 comprises 15 residues. DNA of the CDR3: TGCAGTGCTAGAGACCCCGAAGGGTATCAGGGACTAGGGGTCTTC. Its protein product is CSARDPEGYQGLGVF.

The chain uses TRBV5-6 and TRBJ1-2; 9 bases line up with TRBD1. With V trimmed by 6 bases and J by 4 bases, 10 bases remained unmatched. The CDR3 loop spans 15 amino acids. The germline gives CDR1 SGHDT, CDR2 YYEEEE. The CDR3 DNA reads as TGTGCCAGCACCCTATACAGGGGGCTCGGCTATGGCTACACCTTC. It yields the protein CASTLYRGLGYGYTF.

This clonotype has at least ten counts. The chain joins TRBV6-6 to TRBJ2-7; TRBD1 or TRBD2 may be the D gene (5 bases each). This CDR3 has 13 residues. Germline CDR1 is MNHNY and CDR2 is SVGAGI (reference sequence). V shed 8 bases and J shed 6 bases, with 17 bases lying between them. The CDR3 sequence: CASGGGETGEQYF. CDR3 DNA sequence: TGTGCCAGCGGTGGGGGAGAAACGGGCGAGCAGTACTTC.

This clonotype was found a few times. J is TRBJ2-7 and V is TRBV6-1; the match to TRBD1 covers 11 bases. This CDR3 is built from 18 residues. Per germline, CDR1 MNHNS and CDR2 SASEGT. With V trimmed by 7 bases and J by 4 bases, 18 bases remained unmatched. CDR3 nucleotides: TGTGCCAGCACCAAATCAAGGGGACAGGGGGTAAGCACGTACGAGCAGTACTTC. Amino acid sequence: CASTKSRGQGVSTYEQYF.

The chain employs TRBV29-1 and TRBJ2-1; 8 bases line up with TRBD1. Germline CDR1 SQVTM, CDR2 ANQGSEA. J was trimmed by 7 bases and V by 2 bases; bases with no gene match: 13. CDR3 length equals 16 residues. The CDR3 sequence: CSVEPSDRGAGNEQFF. DNA of the CDR3: TGCAGCGTTGAACCCTCTGACAGGGGCGCGGGGAATGAGCAGTTCTTC.